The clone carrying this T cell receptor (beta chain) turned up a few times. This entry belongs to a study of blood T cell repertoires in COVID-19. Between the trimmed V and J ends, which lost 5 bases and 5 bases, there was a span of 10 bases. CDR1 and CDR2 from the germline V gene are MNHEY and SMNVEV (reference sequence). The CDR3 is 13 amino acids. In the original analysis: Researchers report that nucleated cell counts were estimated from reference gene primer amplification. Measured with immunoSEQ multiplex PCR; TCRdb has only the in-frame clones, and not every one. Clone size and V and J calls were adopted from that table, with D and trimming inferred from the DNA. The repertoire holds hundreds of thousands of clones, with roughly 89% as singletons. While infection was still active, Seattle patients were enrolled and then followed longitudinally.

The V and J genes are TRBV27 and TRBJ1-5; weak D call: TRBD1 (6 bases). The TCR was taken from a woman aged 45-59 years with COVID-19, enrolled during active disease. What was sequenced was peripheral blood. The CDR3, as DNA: TGTGCCAGCAGTACCACAGGGTATCAGCCCCAGCATTTT. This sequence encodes CASSTTGYQPQHF.